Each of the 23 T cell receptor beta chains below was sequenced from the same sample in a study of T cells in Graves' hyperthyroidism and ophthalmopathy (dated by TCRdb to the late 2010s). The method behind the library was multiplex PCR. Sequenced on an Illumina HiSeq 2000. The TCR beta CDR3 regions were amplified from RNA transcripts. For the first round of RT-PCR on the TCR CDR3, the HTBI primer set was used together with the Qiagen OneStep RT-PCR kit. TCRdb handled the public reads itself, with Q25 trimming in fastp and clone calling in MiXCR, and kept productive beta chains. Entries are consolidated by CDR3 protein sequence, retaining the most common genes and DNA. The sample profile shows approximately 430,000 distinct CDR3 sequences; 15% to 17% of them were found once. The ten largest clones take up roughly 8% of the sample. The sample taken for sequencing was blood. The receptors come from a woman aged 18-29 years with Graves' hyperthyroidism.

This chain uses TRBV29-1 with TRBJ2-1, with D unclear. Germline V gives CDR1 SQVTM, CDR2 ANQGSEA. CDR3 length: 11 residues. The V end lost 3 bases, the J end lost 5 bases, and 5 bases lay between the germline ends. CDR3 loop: CSVESNNEQFF. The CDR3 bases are TGCAGCGTTGAGAGTAACAATGAGCAGTTCTTC.

The CDR3 sequence: CAISGVGGGQETQYF. Written as DNA, the CDR3 is TGTGCCATCAGTGGGGTGGGGGGGGGTCAAGAGACCCAGTACTTC. The gene calls are TRBV10-3 and TRBJ2-5; 7 bases match TRBD2. Germline CDR1 ENHRY, CDR2 SYGVKD. Unmatched junction bases numbered 7, after V lost 4 bases and J lost 2 bases. The CDR3 length is 15 residues.

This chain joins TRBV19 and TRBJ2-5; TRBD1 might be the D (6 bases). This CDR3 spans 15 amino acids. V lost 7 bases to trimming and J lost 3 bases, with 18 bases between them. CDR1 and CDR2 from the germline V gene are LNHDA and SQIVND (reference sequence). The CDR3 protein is CASKFSSTGKETQYF. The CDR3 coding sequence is TGTGCCAGTAAATTCAGTAGTACAGGGAAAGAGACCCAGTACTTC.

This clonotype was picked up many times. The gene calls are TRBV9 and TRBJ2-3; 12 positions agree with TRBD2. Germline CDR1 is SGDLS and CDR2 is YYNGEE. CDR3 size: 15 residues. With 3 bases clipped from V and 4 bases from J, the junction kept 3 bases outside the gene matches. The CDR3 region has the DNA TGTGCCAGCAGCGCAGCTAGCGGGAGGGCAGATACGCAGTATTTT. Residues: CASSAASGRADTQYF.

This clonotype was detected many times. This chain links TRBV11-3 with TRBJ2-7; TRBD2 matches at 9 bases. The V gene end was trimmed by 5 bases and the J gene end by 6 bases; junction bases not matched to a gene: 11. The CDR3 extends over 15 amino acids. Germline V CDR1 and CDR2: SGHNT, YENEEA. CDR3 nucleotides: TGTGCCAGCAGCCCGTTAGCGGGGGCCAACGCCGAGCAGTACTTC. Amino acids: CASSPLAGANAEQYF.

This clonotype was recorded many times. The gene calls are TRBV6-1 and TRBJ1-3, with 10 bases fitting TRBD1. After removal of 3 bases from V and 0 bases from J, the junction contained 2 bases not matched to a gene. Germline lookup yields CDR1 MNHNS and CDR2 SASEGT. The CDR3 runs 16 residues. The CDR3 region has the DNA TGTGCCAGCAGTGAGACAGGGGGCGCCTCTGGAAACACCATATATTTT. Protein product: CASSETGGASGNTIYF.

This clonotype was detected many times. The CDR3 nucleotides are TGTGCCAGCAGTTTGGCCGGGACAGTGGGGCTAATAGGGGGCTCCTACAATGAGCAGTTCTTC. Protein: CASSLAGTVGLIGGSYNEQFF. The chain carries TRBV27 and TRBJ2-1; 7 bases line up with TRBD1. The V gene end was trimmed by 3 bases and the J gene end by 0 bases; junction bases not matched to a gene: 20. CDR3 length: 21 amino acids. CDR1 and CDR2 from the germline V gene are MNHEY and SMNVEV (reference sequence).

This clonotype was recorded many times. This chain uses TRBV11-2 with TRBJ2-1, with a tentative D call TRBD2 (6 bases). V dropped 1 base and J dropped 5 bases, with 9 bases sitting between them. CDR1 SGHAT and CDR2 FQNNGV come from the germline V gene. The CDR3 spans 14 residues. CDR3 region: CASSLGGGHNEQFF. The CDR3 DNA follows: TGTGCCAGCAGCTTAGGAGGAGGGCACAATGAGCAGTTCTTC.

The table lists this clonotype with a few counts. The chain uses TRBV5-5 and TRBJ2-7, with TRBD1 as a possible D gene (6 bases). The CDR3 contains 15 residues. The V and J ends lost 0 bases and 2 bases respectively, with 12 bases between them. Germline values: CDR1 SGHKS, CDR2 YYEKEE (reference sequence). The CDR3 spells CASSLDPGAPYEQYF. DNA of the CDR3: TGTGCCAGCAGCTTGGATCCAGGGGCTCCCTACGAGCAGTACTTC. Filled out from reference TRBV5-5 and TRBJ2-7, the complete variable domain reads DAGVTQSPTHLIKTRGQQVTLRCSPISGHKSVSWYQQVLGQGPQFIFQYYEKEERGRGNFPDRFSARQFPNYSSELNVNALLLGDSALYLCASSLDPGAPYEQYFGPGTRLTVT.

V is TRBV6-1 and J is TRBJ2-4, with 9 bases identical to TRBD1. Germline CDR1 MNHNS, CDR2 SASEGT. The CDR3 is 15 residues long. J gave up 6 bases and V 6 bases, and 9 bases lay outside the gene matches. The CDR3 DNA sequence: TGTGCCAGCAGGTCCACAGGGGGCGAGGGAAACATTCAGTACTTC. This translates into CASRSTGGEGNIQYF.

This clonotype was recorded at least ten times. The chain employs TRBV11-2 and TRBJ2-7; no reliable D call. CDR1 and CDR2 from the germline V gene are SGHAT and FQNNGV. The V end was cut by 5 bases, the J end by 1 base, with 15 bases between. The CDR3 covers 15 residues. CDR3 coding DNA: TGTGCCAGCAGCCAAGGGATCGGAACATCCTACGAGCAGTACTTC. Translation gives CASSQGIGTSYEQYF.

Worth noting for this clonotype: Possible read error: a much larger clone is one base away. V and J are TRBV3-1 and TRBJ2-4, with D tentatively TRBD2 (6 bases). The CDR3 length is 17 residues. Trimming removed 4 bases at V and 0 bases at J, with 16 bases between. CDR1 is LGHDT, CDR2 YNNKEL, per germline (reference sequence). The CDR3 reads CASSLSRGTLAKNIQYF. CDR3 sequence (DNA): TGTGCCAGCAGCCTCTCTAGAGGGACTTTAGCCAAAAACATTCAGTACTTC.

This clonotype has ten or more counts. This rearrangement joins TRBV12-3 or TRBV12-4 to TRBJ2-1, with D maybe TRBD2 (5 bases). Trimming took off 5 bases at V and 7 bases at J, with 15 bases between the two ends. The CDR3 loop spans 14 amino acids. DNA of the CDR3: TGTGCCAGCAGTACTCCTATAACGGGGAATGAGCAGTTCTTC. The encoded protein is CASSTPITGNEQFF.

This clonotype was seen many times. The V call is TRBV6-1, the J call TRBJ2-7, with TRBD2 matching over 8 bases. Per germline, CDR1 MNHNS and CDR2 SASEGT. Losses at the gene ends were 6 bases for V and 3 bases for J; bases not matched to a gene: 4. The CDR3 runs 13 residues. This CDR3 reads CASRPSGFYEQYF. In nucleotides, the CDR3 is TGTGCCAGCAGGCCTAGCGGGTTCTACGAGCAGTACTTC.

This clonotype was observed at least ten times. In DNA, the CDR3 is TGTGCCAGCAGCGTCGGCAGTTTGACCTACGAGCAGTACTTC. Its translation: CASSVGSLTYEQYF. The genes are TRBV9 and TRBJ2-7, with no clear D. The CDR3 length is 14 residues. Germline assignment: CDR1 SGDLS and CDR2 YYNGEE. Trimming took 2 bases from V and 2 from J, leaving 11 bases between them.

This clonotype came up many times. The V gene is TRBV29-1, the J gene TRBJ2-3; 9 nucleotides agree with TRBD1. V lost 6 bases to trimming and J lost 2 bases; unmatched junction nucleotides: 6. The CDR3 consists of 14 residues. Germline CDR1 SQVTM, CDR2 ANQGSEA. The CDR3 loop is CSVPRDRDTDTQYF. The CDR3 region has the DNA TGCAGCGTCCCTAGGGACAGGGACACAGATACGCAGTATTTT.

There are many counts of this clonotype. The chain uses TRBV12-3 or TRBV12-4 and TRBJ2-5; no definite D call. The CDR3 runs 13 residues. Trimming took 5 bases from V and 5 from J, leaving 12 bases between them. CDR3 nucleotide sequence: TGTGCCAGCAGTCTTTCCCCTGGGGAGACCCAGTACTTC. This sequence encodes CASSLSPGETQYF.

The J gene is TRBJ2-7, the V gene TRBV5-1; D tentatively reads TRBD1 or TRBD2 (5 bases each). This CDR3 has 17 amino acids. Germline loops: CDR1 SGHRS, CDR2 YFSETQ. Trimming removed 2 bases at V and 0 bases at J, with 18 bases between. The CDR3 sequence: CASSLGPPGTASYEQYF. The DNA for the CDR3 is TGCGCCAGCAGCTTAGGCCCTCCCGGGACGGCCTCCTACGAGCAGTACTTC. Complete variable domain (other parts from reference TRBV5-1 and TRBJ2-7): KAGVTQTPRYLIKTRGQQVTLSCSPISGHRSVSWYQQTPGQGLQFLFEYFSETQRNKGNFPGRFSGRQFSNSRSEMNVSTLELGDSALYLCASSLGPPGTASYEQYFGPGTRLTVT.

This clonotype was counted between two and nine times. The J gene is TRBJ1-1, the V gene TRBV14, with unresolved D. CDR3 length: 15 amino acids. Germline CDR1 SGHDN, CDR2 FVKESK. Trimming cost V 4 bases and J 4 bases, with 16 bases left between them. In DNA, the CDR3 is TGTGCCAGCAGCCGGTCCATCCCGGGCGGCACTGAAGCTTTCTTT. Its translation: CASSRSIPGGTEAFF.

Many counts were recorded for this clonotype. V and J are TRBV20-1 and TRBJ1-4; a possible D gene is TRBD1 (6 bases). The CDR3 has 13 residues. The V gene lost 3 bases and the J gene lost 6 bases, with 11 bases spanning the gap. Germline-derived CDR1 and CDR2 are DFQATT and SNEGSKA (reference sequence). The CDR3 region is CSASRGSDEKLFF. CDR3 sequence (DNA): TGCAGTGCTAGTAGGGGGTCGGATGAAAAACTGTTTTTT.

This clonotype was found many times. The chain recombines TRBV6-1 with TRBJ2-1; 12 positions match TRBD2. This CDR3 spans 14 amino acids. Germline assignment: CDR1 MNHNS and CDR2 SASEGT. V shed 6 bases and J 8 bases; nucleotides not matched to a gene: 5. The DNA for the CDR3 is TGTGCCAGCAGACCATGGACTAGCGGGGATGAGCAGTTCTTC. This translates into CASRPWTSGDEQFF.

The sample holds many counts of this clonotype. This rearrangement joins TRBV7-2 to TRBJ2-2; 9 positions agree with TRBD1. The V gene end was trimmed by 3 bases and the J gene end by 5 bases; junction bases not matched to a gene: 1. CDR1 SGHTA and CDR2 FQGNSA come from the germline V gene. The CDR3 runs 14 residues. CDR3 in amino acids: CASSLDRGTGELFF. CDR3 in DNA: TGTGCCAGCAGCTTGGACAGGGGTACCGGGGAGCTGTTTTTT.

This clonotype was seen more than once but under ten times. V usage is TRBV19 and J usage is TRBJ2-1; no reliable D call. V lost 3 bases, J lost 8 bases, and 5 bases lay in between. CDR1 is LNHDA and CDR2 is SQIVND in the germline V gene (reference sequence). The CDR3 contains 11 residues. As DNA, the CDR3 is TGTGCCAGTAGTATTTTCGATGAGCAGTTCTTC. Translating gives CASSIFDEQFF.